This T cell receptor (beta chain) comes out of a study of beta chain features in type 1 diabetes. Study information: Healthy donors and patients had similar age, gender and cell yields. All samples together contributed approximately 100 million sorted cells for examination. General observations from the study: Moderate but significant shortening of TCRB CDR3s was recorded in all four CD4+ subsets from Type 1 diabetes patients.

Reverse transcribing all isolated RNA meant expressed TCRB transcripts were sequenced. TCRdb's copy holds only in-frame clones and misses some; the assay was immunoSEQ multiplex PCR. In the table there are 200,000 to 250,000 clones, under 20% of which are singletons. This clone has just a few counts. Its antigen is undetermined. This sequence was found in a man aged 30 to 39 with type 1 diabetes. Sequencing was done on a sample of naive CD4+ T cells from blood.

The DNA for the CDR3 is TGTGCCAGCAGCTTAGAGCAGGGGGCCACCTACGAGCAGTACTTC. This encodes CASSLEQGATYEQYF. V and J are TRBV7-6 and TRBJ2-7, with TRBD1 identical over 8 bases. From germline, CDR1 is SGHVS and CDR2 FNYEAQ. CDR3 length: 15 amino acids. V lost 1 base and J lost 2; bases outside the gene matches: 4.